The 31 T cell receptor beta chains presented below share a single source sample, sequenced in a study of T cell changes during pregnancy in multiple sclerosis. The method was immunoSEQ multiplex PCR; TCRdb's version includes in-frame clones alone and lacks a portion of them. The repertoire holds 25,000 to 35,000 clones, with over 85% as singletons. The sequenced sample was CD8+ T cells from peripheral blood mononuclear cells, obtained in the first trimester of pregnancy. The source is a female donor with multiple sclerosis, enrolled in a pregnancy study.

A few counts support this clone. This chain links TRBV2 with TRBJ1-2; TRBD1 might be the D (5 bases). The CDR3 is made up of 14 amino acids. From germline, CDR1 is SNHLY and CDR2 FYNNEI. V was cut by 2 bases and J by 4 bases, with 11 bases left in between. The CDR3 DNA follows: TGTGCCAGCAGTGAATATACAGGCAGCTATGGCTACACCTTC. Protein product: CASSEYTGSYGYTF. The full variable domain, in which reference TRBV2 and TRBJ1-2 provide the parts outside the CDR3, is EPEVTQTPSHQVTQMGQEVILRCVPISNHLYFYWYRQILGQKVEFLVSFYNNEISEKSEIFDDQFSVERPDGSNFTLKIRSTKLEDSAMYFCASSEYTGSYGYTFGSGTRLTVV.

The V and J genes are TRBV18 and TRBJ1-1; D might be TRBD1 (5 bases). V gave up 3 bases and J gave up 4 bases, with 12 bases separating them. Germline V gene data show CDR1 as KGHSH and CDR2 as LQKENI. The CDR3 is 14 amino acids. In nucleotides, the CDR3 is TGTGCCAGCTCACCGGTGGGGGAGGCCACTGAAGCTTTCTTT. This encodes CASSPVGEATEAFF.

The chain combines TRBV18 with TRBJ1-2, with D perhaps TRBD1 (6 bases). CDR3 length equals 14 residues. Trimming cost V 8 bases and J 4 bases, with 17 bases left between them. CDR1 KGHSH and CDR2 LQKENI come from the germline V gene. CDR3 DNA: TGTGCCAGCCACTCCGCGGGAGGGGGCTATGGCTACACCTTC. Its protein product is CASHSAGGGYGYTF.

This clone was observed a handful of times. The gene calls are TRBV27 and TRBJ1-1; TRBD1 matches at 7 bases. The CDR3 extends over 15 amino acids. After removal of 0 bases from V and 4 bases from J, the junction contained 5 bases not matched to a gene. The germline V gene has CDR1 MNHEY and CDR2 SMNVEV (reference sequence). The CDR3: CASSLSTGAGTEAFF. The CDR3 region has the DNA TGTGCCAGCAGTTTATCCACAGGGGCAGGCACTGAAGCTTTCTTT.

This clone showed up just once. This chain uses TRBV7-8 with TRBJ2-7, with D perhaps TRBD1 (6 bases). This CDR3 is 15 amino acids long. V lost 0 bases and J lost 2, with 11 bases in between. CDR1 and CDR2 (germline): SGHVS, FQNEAQ. The CDR3 loop reads CASSLAPDSTYEQYF. CDR3 in DNA: TGTGCCAGCAGCTTAGCCCCGGACAGTACCTACGAGCAGTACTTC. The full variable domain, with the rest looked up from reference TRBV7-8 and TRBJ2-7, is GAGVSQSPRYKVAKRGQDVALRCDPISGHVSLFWYQQALGQGPEFLTYFQNEAQLDKSGLPSDRFFAERPEGSVSTLKIQRTQQEDSAVYLCASSLAPDSTYEQYFGPGTRLTVT.

This clone was seen just once. The V and J genes are TRBV7-9 and TRBJ2-7, with TRBD1 as a possible D gene (6 bases). The CDR3 length is 14 residues. V was clipped by 5 bases and J by 2 bases, with 13 bases between them. Germline V gene sequence: CDR1 SEHNR, CDR2 FQNEAQ (reference sequence). CDR3 DNA: TGTGCCAGCAGCGCGCGTGGACAGCCCTACGAGCAGTACTTC. Protein: CASSARGQPYEQYF.

The chain recombines TRBV9 with TRBJ2-5; no clear D. This CDR3 has 14 residues. Germline V gene lookup returns CDR1 SGDLS and CDR2 YYNGEE. Trimming removed 2 bases at V and 3 bases at J, with 11 bases between. The CDR3 sequence is CASSVGGEEETQYF. The CDR3 nucleotides read TGTGCCAGCAGCGTCGGTGGAGAGGAAGAGACCCAGTACTTC.

The V gene is TRBV7-2, the J gene TRBJ2-1; TRBD2 is a possible D gene (6 bases). From germline, CDR1 is SGHTA and CDR2 FQGNSA. V was cut by 5 bases and J by 8 bases, with 13 bases left in between. The CDR3 totals 13 residues. The chain's CDR3 is CASSPPGEYEQFF. The CDR3, as DNA: TGTGCCAGCAGCCCCCCGGGAGAGTATGAGCAGTTCTTC.

The chain couples TRBV2 to TRBJ1-4, with a tentative D call TRBD1 (6 bases). The V end lost 7 bases, the J end lost 2 bases, and 17 bases lay between the germline ends. The CDR3 length is 16 residues. Germline loops: CDR1 SNHLY, CDR2 FYNNEI. The CDR3 coding sequence is TGTGCCAGCACCTCATGGGGGGGCTCGACTAATGAAAAACTGTTTTTT. Protein product: CASTSWGGSTNEKLFF. The full variable domain, completed using reference TRBV2 and TRBJ1-4, is EPEVTQTPSHQVTQMGQEVILRCVPISNHLYFYWYRQILGQKVEFLVSFYNNEISEKSEIFDDQFSVERPDGSNFTLKIRSTKLEDSAMYFCASTSWGGSTNEKLFFGSGTQLSVL.

The chain combines TRBV4-2 with TRBJ2-5; 10 positions match TRBD2. Germline-derived CDR1 and CDR2 are LGHNA and YNFKEQ. The CDR3 runs to 15 residues. J was trimmed by 4 bases and V by 1 base; bases with no gene match: 3. The CDR3 sequence is CASSQGAGGPETQYF. For the CDR3, the DNA is TGTGCCAGCAGCCAAGGAGCGGGAGGGCCAGAGACCCAGTACTTC.

The chain couples TRBV25-1 to TRBJ1-3; D is ambiguous. The CDR3 covers 17 residues. Germline lookup yields CDR1 MGHDK and CDR2 SYGVNS. The V end was cut by 2 bases, the J end by 0 bases, with 14 bases between. CDR3 DNA sequence: TGTGCCAGCAGTGAAACGGTAATCCGGTTCTCTGGAAACACCATATATTTT. Its translation is CASSETVIRFSGNTIYF.

The gene calls are TRBV7-3 and TRBJ2-5; TRBD2 aligns across 15 bases. The CDR3 runs to 17 residues. The germline V gene encodes CDR1 SGHTA and CDR2 FQGTGA. The V and J ends lost 5 bases and 5 bases, in that order; junction bases with no gene match: 9. The CDR3 DNA follows: TGTGCCAGCAGCCCGGGACTAGCGGGAGGAGCGTACGAGACCCAGTACTTC. It translates to CASSPGLAGGAYETQYF.

The rearrangement uses TRBV30 and TRBJ1-2, with 10 bases that match TRBD1. This CDR3 contains 17 residues. Germline CDR1 is GTSNPN and CDR2 is SVGIG (reference sequence). With V trimmed by 3 bases and J by 4 bases, 14 bases remained unmatched. The CDR3 loop reads CAWSPPPGQGKGYGYTF. In DNA, the CDR3 is TGTGCCTGGAGCCCACCCCCGGGACAGGGGAAAGGCTATGGCTACACCTTC.

The rearrangement uses TRBV7-6 and TRBJ2-1, with 13 bases lining up with TRBD2. Germline V gene data show CDR1 as SGHVS and CDR2 as FNYEAQ. V lost 5 bases and J lost 0; bases outside the gene matches: 13. The CDR3 covers 20 residues. DNA of the CDR3: TGTGCCAGCAGCCCCGCGCGACTAGCGGGAGGCCGAAGCTCCTACAATGAGCAGTTCTTC. Residues: CASSPARLAGGRSSYNEQFF. Together with reference TRBV7-6 and TRBJ2-1, the CDR3 gives the full variable domain: GAGVSQSPRYKVTKRGQDVALRCDPISGHVSLYWYRQALGQGPEFLTYFNYEAQQDKSGLPNDRFSAERPEGSISTLTIQRTEQRDSAMYRCASSPARLAGGRSSYNEQFFGPGTRLTVL.

The rearrangement links TRBV19 to TRBJ1-1; possible D gene TRBD1, 5 bases. This CDR3 region has 14 residues. Germline assignment: CDR1 LNHDA and CDR2 SQIVND (reference sequence). Deletions cut 5 bases from V and 4 bases from J, with 14 bases between. The CDR3 nucleotides are TGTGCCAGTAGTCTCCAGGGCGCTGGCACTGAAGCTTTCTTT. Protein: CASSLQGAGTEAFF. Looking up the rest from reference TRBV19 and TRBJ1-1 gives the full variable domain: DGGITQSPKYLFRKEGQNVTLSCEQNLNHDAMYWYRQDPGQGLRLIYYSQIVNDFQKGDIAEGYSVSREKKESFPLTVTSAQKNPTAFYLCASSLQGAGTEAFFGQGTRLTVV.

The chain carries TRBV30 and TRBJ2-2, with 7 bases fitting TRBD1. CDR1 is GTSNPN and CDR2 is SVGIG in the germline V gene (reference sequence). The CDR3 totals 13 residues. The trim removed 3 bases at V and 5 bases at J, leaving 3 bases unmatched. CDR3 sequence (DNA): TGTGCCTGGAGCGAGGGGGCGACCGGGGAGCTGTTTTTT. Its protein product is CAWSEGATGELFF.

The chain uses TRBV14 and TRBJ2-1, with 8 bases lining up with TRBD2. J was trimmed by 3 bases and V by 0 bases; bases with no gene match: 4. The CDR3 extends over 16 amino acids. In germline, CDR1 is SGHDN, CDR2 FVKESK. CDR3 sequence (DNA): TGTGCCAGCAGCCAAGACTGGGGGACTAGCTACAATGAGCAGTTCTTC. Translating it yields CASSQDWGTSYNEQFF.

The chain combines TRBV7-9 with TRBJ2-3; tentatively, D is TRBD1 (6 bases). The germline V gene encodes CDR1 SEHNR and CDR2 FQNEAQ (reference sequence). The CDR3 sequence is 13 residues long. The V and J ends lost 5 bases and 2 bases respectively, with 8 bases between them. CDR3 sequence: CASSHRDTDTQYF. Here the CDR3 DNA reads TGTGCCAGCAGCCACAGGGACACAGATACGCAGTATTTT. The whole variable domain, remainder taken from reference TRBV7-9 and TRBJ2-3, is DTGVSQNPRHKITKRGQNVTFRCDPISEHNRLYWYRQTLGQGPEFLTYFQNEAQLEKSRLLSDRFSAERPKGSFSTLEIQRTEQGDSAMYLCASSHRDTDTQYFGPGTRLTVL.

The chain carries TRBV14 and TRBJ1-3; possible D gene TRBD1, 6 bases. From germline, CDR1 is SGHDN and CDR2 FVKESK. Trimming pared 7 bases from V and 2 bases from J, leaving 12 bases between. The CDR3 length is 14 residues. CDR3 sequence reads: CASTTGFPGNTIYF. Written as DNA, the CDR3 is TGTGCCAGCACTACAGGGTTCCCTGGAAACACCATATATTTT.

This clone was seen a single time. This chain links TRBV5-5 with TRBJ2-2; D gene unclear. The V end lost 2 bases, the J end lost 0 bases, and 11 bases lay between the germline ends. The CDR3 spans 16 residues. Germline CDR1 is SGHKS and CDR2 is YYEKEE (reference sequence). The CDR3: CASSFWVEANTGELFF. The DNA of the CDR3 is TGTGCCAGCAGCTTTTGGGTCGAGGCGAACACCGGGGAGCTGTTTTTT.

Only a few counts were recorded for this clone. The gene calls are TRBV6-4 and TRBJ2-6; the D is unclear. The germline V gene has CDR1 MRHNA and CDR2 SNTAGT. The CDR3 is 14 amino acids. V lost 3 bases and J 4 bases, leaving 7 bases between the germline ends. The CDR3, as DNA: TGTGCCAGCAGTGAAGAGTCCGGGGCCAACGTCCTGACTTTC. Translation gives CASSEESGANVLTF.

Many counts were recorded for this clone. This chain uses TRBV7-2 with TRBJ2-2; D call uncertain. Germline CDR1 and CDR2: SGHTA and FQGNSA. V gave up 0 bases and J gave up 6 bases, with 8 bases separating them. The length of the CDR3 is 14 residues. The CDR3 region has the DNA TGTGCCAGCAGCTTAGCCCTTCCCCCCGGGGAGCTGTTTTTT. This gives the protein CASSLALPPGELFF.

The chain links TRBV9 to TRBJ1-3; 7 bases align to TRBD1. The germline gives CDR1 SGDLS, CDR2 YYNGEE. V trimming: 0 bases; J trimming: 4 bases; junction bases outside the gene matches: 4. The CDR3 runs 15 residues. CDR3 DNA sequence: TGTGCCAGCAGCGTAGGAGTGACAGGGGGAAACACCATATATTTT. Encoded protein: CASSVGVTGGNTIYF.

CDR3 amino acids: CASFRTSGIDTQYF. CDR3 in DNA: TGTGCCAGCTTCCGGACTAGCGGCATTGATACGCAGTATTTT. The chain carries TRBV18 and TRBJ2-3; 10 positions match TRBD2. The CDR3 is made up of 14 amino acids. J was trimmed by 6 bases and V by 7 bases; bases with no gene match: 7. Germline CDR1 reads KGHSH; CDR2 reads LQKENI.

The rearrangement links TRBV2 to TRBJ1-2; the D gene is possibly TRBD1 (6 bases). The CDR3 length is 14 residues. V gave up 3 bases and J gave up 4 bases, with 12 bases separating them. The germline V gene has CDR1 SNHLY and CDR2 FYNNEI. The CDR3 loop is CASSDGGQAYGYTF. The CDR3 bases are TGTGCCAGCAGTGACGGGGGGCAAGCCTATGGCTACACCTTC.

V is TRBV27 and J is TRBJ1-1; 7 nucleotides agree with TRBD1. Germline V lookup: CDR1 MNHEY, CDR2 SMNVEV (reference sequence). The CDR3 covers 13 residues. The junction had 3 bases not matched to a gene; V was cut back by 5 bases and J by 3 bases. As DNA, the CDR3 is TGTGCCAGCAGTCACCAGGGGGACACTGAAGCTTTCTTT. It translates to CASSHQGDTEAFF.

The chain uses TRBV5-1 and TRBJ2-3; D may be TRBD2 (5 bases). Germline CDR1 and CDR2: SGHRS and YFSETQ. The CDR3 is made up of 15 amino acids. V dropped 2 bases and J dropped 0 bases, with 10 bases sitting between them. CDR3: CASSFQRTSTDTQYF. CDR3 bases: TGCGCCAGCAGCTTCCAGCGGACTAGCACAGATACGCAGTATTTT.

The gene calls are TRBV27 and TRBJ2-1; 12 bases are a match to TRBD2. The CDR3 has 21 amino acids. Germline trimming cut 3 bases from V and 1 base from J; bases unmatched to any gene: 16. Germline V CDR1 and CDR2: MNHEY, SMNVEV (reference sequence). CDR3 residues: CASSLPHLLAGGRDSYNEQFF. The CDR3 DNA is TGTGCCAGCAGTTTGCCCCATTTACTAGCGGGAGGCCGAGATTCCTACAATGAGCAGTTCTTC.

This chain links TRBV10-2 with TRBJ1-2, with D tentatively TRBD1 (6 bases). V was cut by 4 bases and J by 8 bases, with 20 bases left in between. Germline lookup yields CDR1 WSHSY and CDR2 SAAADI. The CDR3 extends over 15 amino acids. CDR3 loop: CASSGPTGEPGGYTF. CDR3 bases: TGCGCCAGCAGTGGCCCGACAGGTGAACCCGGGGGCTACACCTTC.

The chain recombines TRBV6-5 with TRBJ2-1, with 10 bases identical to TRBD1. This CDR3 is 15 amino acids long. Germline loops: CDR1 MNHEY, CDR2 SVGAGI. V gave up 4 bases and J gave up 3 bases; unmatched junction bases: 3. This CDR3 reads CASSWGTGDYNEQFF. The CDR3 DNA sequence: TGTGCCAGCAGTTGGGGGACAGGGGACTACAATGAGCAGTTCTTC.

Within the sample, this clone is medium-sized. The chain is built from TRBV7-3 and TRBJ2-1, with 7 nucleotides matching TRBD2. The CDR3 runs 15 residues. Germline values: CDR1 SGHTA, CDR2 FQGTGA. J gave up 8 bases and V 6 bases, and 13 bases lay outside the gene matches. In DNA, the CDR3 is TGTGCCAGCAGTCCCGGCCTCGGGGAGGGCTATGAGCAGTTCTTC. This sequence encodes CASSPGLGEGYEQFF.